These 26 T cell receptor beta chains share one sample of origin, sequenced in a study of blood T cells in healthy people across ages. A sample-barcoded 5' primer and a J-beta primer mix were used in a second PCR of roughly 7 to 11 cycles. TCRdb analysed the 5' RACE reads with MiXCR anew, one entry per CDR3 protein. The data hold some 800,000 distinct CDR3 sequences, with under 55% observed a single time. The sequenced material came from blood. All receptors come from a man between 60 and 75 years old in good health.

This chain uses TRBV6-1 with TRBJ2-7, with TRBD1 matching over 8 bases. CDR1 MNHNS and CDR2 SASEGT come from the germline V gene. The CDR3 runs to 14 residues. The J segment lost 4 bases and the V segment lost 2 bases, leaving 4 bases of the junction unmatched. The CDR3 DNA follows: TGTGCCAGCAGTGAATACAACAGGGGGTACGAGCAGTACTTC. Residues: CASSEYNRGYEQYF.

This clonotype was seen repeatedly, ten times or more. The J gene is TRBJ2-6, the V gene TRBV7-2; no reliable D call. Deletions cut 2 bases from V and 4 bases from J, with 12 bases between. This CDR3 contains 16 residues. CDR1 and CDR2 from the germline V gene are SGHTA and FQGNSA. The CDR3 is CASSLSAGSGANVLTF. The CDR3 DNA sequence: TGTGCCAGCAGCTTAAGTGCAGGCTCCGGGGCCAACGTCCTGACTTTC.

About this clonotype: The junction departs from the called germline gene at one end, perhaps through a read error. The chain links TRBV6-6 to TRBJ2-7; TRBD1 aligns across 8 bases. Germline V lookup: CDR1 MNHNY, CDR2 SVGAGI (reference sequence). CDR3 length equals 15 residues. CDR3 in amino acids: CAGSLRQGFEYEQYF. As DNA, the CDR3 is TGTGCCGGCAGTCTCCGACAGGGGTTTGAGTACGAGCAGTACTTC.

The genes are TRBV9 and TRBJ2-3, with D possibly being TRBD1 (5 bases). The ends were cut back, 7 bases at V and 3 bases at J, with 15 bases in the middle. The CDR3 is 14 residues long. Per germline, CDR1 SGDLS and CDR2 YYNGEE. In DNA form, the CDR3 reads TGTGCCAGCGGCGCGGAAGGGGTAACAGATACGCAGTATTTT. Translating it yields CASGAEGVTDTQYF.

This clonotype appeared a few times. This chain links TRBV10-3 with TRBJ1-6; D gene uncertain. The ends were cut back, 3 bases at V and 12 bases at J, with 15 bases in the middle. Per germline, CDR1 ENHRY and CDR2 SYGVKD. CDR3 size: 14 residues. The chain's CDR3 is CAISERQDYLPLHF. CDR3 DNA: TGTGCCATCAGTGAACGGCAGGACTATTTACCCCTCCACTTT.

This clonotype has only a few counts. The chain couples TRBV6-2 or TRBV6-3 to TRBJ2-4; possible D gene TRBD2, 6 bases. Trimming shortened V by 1 base and J by 7 bases, and 20 bases separated the two germline ends. Germline assignment: CDR1 MNHEY and CDR2 SVGEGT. The CDR3 loop spans 17 amino acids. The DNA of the CDR3 is TGTGCCAGCAGTTACTTGGGCCCACTCATTCGGGGGAACATTCAGTACTTC. This encodes CASSYLGPLIRGNIQYF.

This sequence joins TRBV4-3 and TRBJ2-5; TRBD1 matches at 11 bases. This CDR3 spans 15 amino acids. CDR1 is LGHNA and CDR2 is YSLEER in the germline V gene. Unmatched junction bases numbered 3, after V lost 1 base and J lost 5 bases. CDR3 amino acids: CASSQGTGGSETQYF. CDR3 nucleotides: TGCGCCAGCAGCCAAGGGACAGGGGGCAGTGAGACCCAGTACTTC.

As regards this clonotype: The junction differs from germline at one of its ends, possibly a read error. The V gene is TRBV3-1, the J gene TRBJ2-7; D might be TRBD1 (6 bases). The CDR3 is made up of 13 amino acids. Looked up from germline, CDR1 is LGHDT and CDR2 is YNNKEL (reference sequence). CDR3 coding DNA: TGTGCCAACAGCCAGGGCAGGGGCTACGAGCAGTACTTC. It codes for CANSQGRGYEQYF.

The genes are TRBV7-2 and TRBJ1-2; D call uncertain. The CDR3 has 14 amino acids. Germline V gene data show CDR1 as SGHTA and CDR2 as FQGNSA. The V and J ends lost 1 base and 4 bases respectively, with 10 bases between them. CDR3: CASSLDRFGYGYTF. CDR3 bases: TGTGCCAGCAGCTTAGATAGGTTTGGCTATGGCTACACCTTC.

The chain links TRBV30 to TRBJ2-6; D ambiguous. This CDR3 is 11 amino acids long. Per the germline V gene, CDR1 is GTSNPN and CDR2 is SVGIG (reference sequence). The V gene lost 4 bases and the J gene lost 2 bases, with 0 bases spanning the gap. The CDR3 reads CAWTGANVLTF. The CDR3 coding sequence is TGTGCCTGGACTGGGGCCAACGTCCTGACTTTC. Combining the CDR3 with reference TRBV30 and TRBJ2-6 gives the whole variable domain SQTIHQWPATLVQPVGSPLSLECTVEGTSNPNLYWYRQAAGRGLQLLFYSVGIGQISSEVPQNLSASRPQDRQFILSSKKLLLSDSGFYLCAWTGANVLTFGAGSRLTVL.

The chain carries TRBV6-1 and TRBJ1-2; the D gene is possibly TRBD1 (5 bases). With 7 bases removed from V and 6 bases from J, the gap between germline ends came to 12 bases. The CDR3 is made up of 12 amino acids. Germline V gives CDR1 MNHNS, CDR2 SASEGT. The CDR3 reads CASTETENGYTF. The CDR3 DNA is TGTGCCAGCACTGAGACAGAGAATGGCTACACCTTC.

This clonotype was detected only a few times. The chain links TRBV28 to TRBJ2-7; D unclear. V was shortened by 4 bases and J by 2 bases, with 15 bases between the two germline ends. Germline-derived CDR1 and CDR2 are MDHEN and SYDVKM. CDR3 length: 15 amino acids. CDR3: CASSSQIRLTYEQYF. The CDR3 bases are TGTGCCAGCAGTTCCCAAATTCGACTGACCTACGAGCAGTACTTC.

The chain couples TRBV12-3 or TRBV12-4 to TRBJ1-1; TRBD1 aligns across 8 bases. The CDR3 is made up of 16 amino acids. V dropped 5 bases and J dropped 4; count of bases not matched to a gene: 12. The DNA for the CDR3 is TGTGCCAGCAGTGGACTAGGACAGGGAGCGAGCACTGAAGCTTTCTTT. This encodes CASSGLGQGASTEAFF.

This chain connects TRBV6-5 to TRBJ1-1, with D unresolved. The CDR3 contains 13 residues. Trimming stripped 6 bases from V and 0 bases from J, with 8 bases between. Germline lookup yields CDR1 MNHEY and CDR2 SVGAGI. In DNA, the CDR3 is TGTGCCAGCAGGCGGCGGTTGAACACTGAAGCTTTCTTT. It yields the protein CASRRRLNTEAFF.

The chain recombines TRBV18 with TRBJ2-2, with no clear D. Germline lookup yields CDR1 KGHSH and CDR2 LQKENI. V was shortened by 3 bases and J by 4 bases, with 12 bases between the two germline ends. CDR3 size: 15 residues. CDR3 residues: CASSPQQDLTGELFF. In DNA form, the CDR3 reads TGTGCCAGCTCACCTCAGCAGGATCTCACCGGGGAGCTGTTTTTT. The full variable domain, in which reference TRBV18 and TRBJ2-2 provide the parts outside the CDR3, is NAGVMQNPRHLVRRRGQEARLRCSPMKGHSHVYWYRQLPEEGLKFMVYLQKENIIDESGMPKERFSAEFPKEGPSILRIQQVVRGDSAAYFCASSPQQDLTGELFFGEGSRLTVL.

This clonotype was observed a single time. This CDR3 reads CASSLAKFWGQKRTDTQYF. Written as DNA, the CDR3 is TGTGCCAGCAGCTTAGCGAAGTTTTGGGGACAAAAACGGACAGATACGCAGTATTTT. The rearrangement links TRBV7-2 to TRBJ2-3, with a weak D call TRBD1 (6 bases). This CDR3 has 19 amino acids. V lost 0 bases and J lost 3, with 22 bases in between. Germline CDR1 SGHTA, CDR2 FQGNSA.

The CDR3 reads CASSQGLTRTDTQYF. For the CDR3, the DNA is TGCGCCAGCAGCCAAGGGCTCACTCGCACAGATACGCAGTATTTT. This rearrangement joins TRBV4-3 to TRBJ2-3; D remains ambiguous. The V gene lost 1 base and the J gene lost 1 base, with 9 bases spanning the gap. The CDR3 extends over 15 amino acids. Germline V gene data show CDR1 as LGHNA and CDR2 as YSLEER.

This clonotype was counted once. The chain joins TRBV5-6 to TRBJ2-3, with 11 bases matching TRBD1. Trimming removed 2 bases from V and 5 bases from J; junction bases left unmatched: 4. Germline assignment: CDR1 SGHDT and CDR2 YYEEEE. This CDR3 region has 15 residues. This CDR3 reads CASSFPGTGGDTQYF. The CDR3, as DNA: TGTGCCAGCAGCTTCCCGGGGACAGGGGGAGATACGCAGTATTTT.

The chain links TRBV6-6 to TRBJ1-4; TRBD1 agrees at 9 bases. The CDR3 is 16 amino acids. Germline V gene data show CDR1 as MNHNY and CDR2 as SVGAGI (reference sequence). The ends lost 1 base at V and 6 bases at J; junction bases unmatched: 6. As DNA, the CDR3 is TGTGCCAGCAGTTACTGCATGACAGGGGGGGATGAAAAACTGTTTTTT. Its protein is CASSYCMTGGDEKLFF.

This chain uses TRBV6-2 or TRBV6-3 with TRBJ1-1, with D possibly being TRBD1 (5 bases). Per the germline V gene, CDR1 is MNHEY and CDR2 is SVGEGT. The V end lost 6 bases, the J end lost 7 bases, and 24 bases lay between the germline ends. The length of the CDR3 is 16 residues. The CDR3 region has the DNA TGTGCCAGCAGCCCCTTGGTCGGCGGGACTAGGGATGAAGCTTTCTTT. As protein: CASSPLVGGTRDEAFF.

The J gene is TRBJ1-2, the V gene TRBV7-9, with no clear D. CDR3 length: 14 residues. Trimming took off 1 base at V and 8 bases at J, with 14 bases between the two ends. Germline V gene lookup returns CDR1 SEHNR and CDR2 FQNEAQ (reference sequence). The DNA of the CDR3 is TGTGCCAGCAGCTTAGATGGCCAGCCCTCGGGCTACACCTTC. It translates to CASSLDGQPSGYTF.

V gene TRBV6-2 or TRBV6-3 combines with J gene TRBJ2-5, with D maybe TRBD2 (6 bases). V lost 5 bases and J 4 bases, leaving 23 bases between the germline ends. The CDR3 is 17 residues long. Germline CDR1 MNHEY, CDR2 SVGEGT. The CDR3 reads CASSPGLATLTLETQYF. The CDR3 nucleotides are TGTGCCAGCAGTCCGGGACTTGCCACACTTACCCTAGAGACCCAGTACTTC.

CDR3 coding DNA: TGCGCCAGCAGCTCAGACATGACCTACGAGCAGTACTTC. Its protein is CASSSDMTYEQYF. The chain carries TRBV5-1 and TRBJ2-5; D ambiguous. The J call is doubtful: the DNA matches TRBJ2-7 better. This CDR3 comprises 13 residues. The V gene's germline CDR1 is SGHRS and CDR2 YFSETQ.

V usage is TRBV12-3 or TRBV12-4 and J usage is TRBJ1-6, with 8 positions matching TRBD1. Trimming cost V 4 bases and J 7 bases; bases outside gene matches: 6. This CDR3 contains 15 residues. The CDR3: CASSSRTGNNSPLHF. For the CDR3, the DNA is TGTGCCAGCAGTTCCCGGACAGGGAACAATTCACCCCTCCACTTT.

V usage is TRBV7-2 and J usage is TRBJ2-7; no reliable D call. The tail of the sequence fits TRBJ2-5 better, so the J call may be wrong. The CDR3 is made up of 12 amino acids. Germline-derived CDR1 and CDR2 are SGHTA and FQGNSA. The DNA of the CDR3 is TGTGCCAGCAGCTTTAGGATGGAGACCCAGTACTTC. Amino acid sequence: CASSFRMETQYF.

The V and J genes are TRBV27 and TRBJ1-6; the D gene is possibly TRBD1 (6 bases). Germline CDR1 and CDR2: MNHEY and SMNVEV (reference sequence). V lost 8 bases and J 2 bases, leaving 16 bases between the germline ends. The CDR3 extends over 16 amino acids. The CDR3 loop reads CASGTEQGPYNSPLHF. For the CDR3, the DNA is TGTGCCAGCGGAACTGAACAGGGCCCCTATAATTCACCCCTCCACTTT.